The rows below give T cell receptor beta chains drawn from one sample of a study of T cells in Graves' hyperthyroidism and ophthalmopathy. TCRdb reprocessed the multiplex PCR reads with MiXCR, giving one entry per CDR3 protein. The sample lists more than 650,000 distinct CDR3 sequences; roughly 15% were seen once. Input material: blood. Receptor source: a woman aged 18 to 35 with Graves' hyperthyroidism. The CDR3 runs from the conserved cysteine through the conserved F or W. The D gene is left open where the match is weak. Not all rows give a size; the values are once, few, many and, for expanded clones, a class.

d_call j_call cdr3_length clone_size v_call cdr3_nt cdr3_aa
TRBD2 TRBJ2-7 14 many TRBV2 TGTGCCAGCACCGGACTAGCGGGAGCGGGTGAGCAGTACTTC CASTGLAGAGEQYF
NA TRBJ1-5 13 NA TRBV15 TGTGCCACCAGCGGATCCAGGAATCAGCCCCAGCATTTT CATSGSRNQPQHF
TRBD1 TRBJ2-2 18 many TRBV6-1 TGTGCCAGCAGCCGTGGGCGGGGACAGGGGGGCTACACCGGGGAGCTGTTTTTT CASSRGRGQGGYTGELFF
TRBD2 TRBJ2-7 15 many TRBV7-2 TGTGCCAGCAGCTTAGTGTCTAGCGGGAGCTACGAGCAGTACTTC CASSLVSSGSYEQYF
NA TRBJ1-4 15 few TRBV28 TGTGCCAGCAGGGGAAGTAGGGCGACTAATGAAAAACTGTTTTTT CASRGSRATNEKLFF
TRBD2 TRBJ2-7 19 NA TRBV6-9 TGTGCCAGCAGTTACTCGAAGGTCCCGGCCGCGGGAGACCCCTACGAGCAGTACTTC CASSYSKVPAAGDPYEQYF
NA TRBJ1-2 12 many TRBV28 TGTGCCAGCAGTCTAGGGACCGGGCGCTACACCTTC CASSLGTGRYTF
NA TRBJ2-1 15 many TRBV3-1 TGTGCCAGCAGGCAACGGGGCGCCGGGGGCAATGAGCAGTTCTTC CASRQRGAGGNEQFF
NA TRBJ2-1 15 many TRBV11-2 TGTGCCAGCATACCGGACGGGCCTCAGGACAATGAGCAGTTCTTC CASIPDGPQDNEQFF
NA TRBJ1-2 14 few TRBV9 TGTGCCAGCGGGCTGGGAGGGACCAACTATGGCTACACCTTC CASGLGGTNYGYTF
NA TRBJ2-5 16 NA TRBV7-8 TGTGCCAGCAGCTCCTCAATGGGACTCCTTGGGAAGACCCAGTACTTC CASSSSMGLLGKTQYF
NA TRBJ2-7 18 many TRBV7-9 TGTGCCAGCAGCCCTCCCCGGGGTACCGGGACGTACTCCTACGAGCAGTACTTC CASSPPRGTGTYSYEQYF
NA TRBJ2-7 14 few TRBV27 TGTGCCAGCAGTTTATGGACCCCTACCCACGAGCAGTACTTC CASSLWTPTHEQYF
TRBD2 TRBJ2-7 14 few TRBV12-3/TRBV12-4 TGTGCCAGCAGTTTGCTCGCGGGAGTGGGCGAGCAGTACTTC CASSLLAGVGEQYF
NA TRBJ2-7 12 many TRBV20-1 TGCAGTGCTAGAAGTAGCGCCTACGAGCAGTACTTC CSARSSAYEQYF
TRBD1 TRBJ2-7 16 few TRBV7-9 TGTGCCAGCAGCTTTTTGCCGGGACAGGGAAGGGACGAGCAGTACTTC CASSFLPGQGRDEQYF
TRBD2 TRBJ2-1 14 few TRBV20-1 TGCGGTGCCGCGGGACTAGCGGGGTCCAATGAGCAGTTCTTC CGAAGLAGSNEQFF
TRBD1 TRBJ2-5 12 NA TRBV29-1 TGCAGCGTTGCTAAGGGGGCAGAGACCCAGTACTTC CSVAKGAETQYF
NA TRBJ1-3 14 NA TRBV9 TGTGCCAGCAGCGTGTCGGGGCCTGGAAACACCATATATTTT CASSVSGPGNTIYF
NA TRBJ2-2 16 many TRBV24-1 TGTGCCACCAGTCAAGACCCGAGACAGCCCTCCGGGGAGCTGTTTTTT CATSQDPRQPSGELFF
TRBD1 TRBJ1-2 14 many TRBV12-3/TRBV12-4 TGTGCCAGCACCATCGGACAGGCCGTATATGGCTACACCTTC CASTIGQAVYGYTF
TRBD1 TRBJ2-3 18 many TRBV7-9 TGTGCCAGCAGCCCTACCACGGGGCCAGGGGGCTACACAGATACGCAGTATTTT CASSPTTGPGGYTDTQYF
TRBD1 TRBJ1-6 16 many TRBV2 TGTGCCAGCACCGACAGGGCGAGCGCCTATAATTCACCCCTCCACTTT CASTDRASAYNSPLHF
TRBD2 TRBJ2-1 15 NA TRBV4-1 TGCGCCAGCAGCCAAGATGGGACTAGCGGGGATGAGCAGTTCTTC CASSQDGTSGDEQFF
TRBD1 TRBJ2-5 15 many TRBV2 TGTGCCAGCATCTCCGGGACAGGGGTCGGGGAGACCCAGTACTTC CASISGTGVGETQYF
TRBD2 TRBJ2-7 13 NA TRBV20-1 TGCAGTGCCCCACTAGCGGACCCTTACGAGCAGTACTTC CSAPLADPYEQYF
NA TRBJ2-7 13 NA TRBV5-1 TGCGCCAGCAGCTCCGGAGGGAGTGGCGAGCAGTACTTC CASSSGGSGEQYF
NA TRBJ1-1 12 few TRBV7-9 TGTGCCAGCAGCCCCCCAAGCGCTGAAGCTTTCTTT CASSPPSAEAFF
NA TRBJ2-7 15 many TRBV11-2 TGTGCCAGCAGCTTAGATGTAGTGAAATCCTACGAGCAGTACTTC CASSLDVVKSYEQYF